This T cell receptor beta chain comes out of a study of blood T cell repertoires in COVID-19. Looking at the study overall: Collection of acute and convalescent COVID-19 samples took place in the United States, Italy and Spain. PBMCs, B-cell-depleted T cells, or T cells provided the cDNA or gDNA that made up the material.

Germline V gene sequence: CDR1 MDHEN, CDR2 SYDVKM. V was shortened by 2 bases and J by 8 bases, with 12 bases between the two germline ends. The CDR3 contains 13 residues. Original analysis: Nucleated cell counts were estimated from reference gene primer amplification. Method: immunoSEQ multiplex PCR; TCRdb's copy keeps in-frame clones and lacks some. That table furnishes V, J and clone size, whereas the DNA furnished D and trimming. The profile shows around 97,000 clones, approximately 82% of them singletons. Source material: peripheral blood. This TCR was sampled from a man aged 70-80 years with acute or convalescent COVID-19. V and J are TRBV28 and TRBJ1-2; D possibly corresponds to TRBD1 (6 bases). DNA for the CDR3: TGTGCCAGCAGTTTACAGGGGTGGGTGGGCTACACCTTC. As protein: CASSLQGWVGYTF.